Listed here is a single TCR beta chain. The antigen it recognizes is unknown. Base qualities are missing; no much larger clone stands one base away. The sample belongs to a study of technical replicates of blood from four donors (dated 2017 in TCRdb). The CDR3, from cysteine to phenylalanine, totals 13 residues. This entry keeps only the CDR3 DNA: 39 bases, framed from base 1. CDR1 MGHRA and CDR2 YSYEKL are derived from the germline V gene. V is cut by 0 bases and J by 8 bases, and the space between the germline ends is 9 bases. The library was prepared using the immunoSEQ multiplex PCR assay. Entries here come from immuneACCESS through TCRdb and include only in-frame sequences with V and J called. Some clones fail to appear in such tables; in the studies checked, an unresolved V gene covers under half of the shortfall, and the cause of the remainder is unknown. The sample contains about 83,000 clones, over 85% of them found a single time. The ten largest clones represent roughly 0.22% of the sample.

What was sequenced was T cells isolated from PBMCs. In this chain, TRBV4-1 is recombined with TRBJ2-3; a confident D gene designation cannot be given. This receptor was obtained from a human donor in good health. The DNA sequence is as follows: TGCGCCAGCAGCCAAGATTCCGAAGCTACGCAGTATTTT. Translation gives CASSQDSEATQYF.